This T cell receptor beta chain emerged from a study of CXCR3-negative and CXCR3-positive naive CD8 T cells. It was by 5' RACE with UMI labels that the TRB cDNA libraries were prepared. No DNA is given; TCRdb re-called the 5' RACE reads and lists each CDR3 protein once. The sample table sets out 90,000 to 95,000 distinct CDR3 sequences. CDR3 length equals 16 residues. Among CD8+ T cells, naive ones were CD45RO-CCR7+CD27+CD95-. The sample taken for sequencing was naive CXCR3- CD8+ T cells from blood. Subset specified: CD45RO-CCR7+CD27+CD95- naive CD8+ T cells lacking CXCR3 (TNR3-). The receptor comes from a human donor in good health. Some clones in this sample may be carry-over from other donors' samples. The chain uses TRBV12-3 or TRBV12-4 and TRBJ1-1; TCRdb selects TRBD1, and the lack of DNA leaves this call unchecked. This CDR3 reads CASSSPGGPVDTEAFF.